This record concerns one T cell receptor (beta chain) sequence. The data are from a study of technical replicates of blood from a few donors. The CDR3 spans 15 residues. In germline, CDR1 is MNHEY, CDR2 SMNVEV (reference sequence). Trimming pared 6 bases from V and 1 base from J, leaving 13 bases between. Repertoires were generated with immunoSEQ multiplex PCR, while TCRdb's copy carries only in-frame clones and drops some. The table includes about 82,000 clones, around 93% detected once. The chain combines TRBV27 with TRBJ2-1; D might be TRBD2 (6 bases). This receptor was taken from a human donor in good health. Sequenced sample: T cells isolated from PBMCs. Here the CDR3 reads CASRLAVSSYNEQFF. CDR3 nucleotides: TGTGCCAGCAGACTAGCCGTGAGTTCCTACAATGAGCAGTTCTTC.